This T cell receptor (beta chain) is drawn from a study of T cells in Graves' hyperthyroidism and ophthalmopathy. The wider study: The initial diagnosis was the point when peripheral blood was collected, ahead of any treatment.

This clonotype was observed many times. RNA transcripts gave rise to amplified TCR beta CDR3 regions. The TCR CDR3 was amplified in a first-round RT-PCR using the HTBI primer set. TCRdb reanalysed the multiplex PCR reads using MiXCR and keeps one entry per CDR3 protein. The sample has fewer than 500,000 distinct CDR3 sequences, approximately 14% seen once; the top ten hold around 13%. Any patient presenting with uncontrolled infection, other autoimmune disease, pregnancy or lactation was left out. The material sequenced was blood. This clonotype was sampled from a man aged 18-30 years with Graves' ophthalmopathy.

CDR3 region: CAISESIGSSYGYTF. The CDR3 region has the DNA TGTGCCATCAGTGAGTCGATTGGCAGCTCCTATGGCTACACCTTC. The rearrangement uses TRBV10-3 and TRBJ1-2; D call uncertain. The V end lost 0 bases, the J end lost 4 bases, and 12 bases lay between the germline ends. This CDR3 contains 15 residues. CDR1 and CDR2 (germline): ENHRY, SYGVKD.